This T cell receptor (beta chain) stems from a study of cytomegalovirus exposure and HLA in healthy donors. While the first cohort had 700 or so subjects, the donors belonged to the separate validation cohort of 120 subjects. About this clone: The antigen is unknown.

Study outcomes and limitations: Most TCR sequences showed up rarely, but some public TCRs showed up in many donors. The study recorded over 150 TCR beta chains that were cytomegalovirus-associated. The tendency of first-cohort TCR clusters to co-occur in the 120 or so validation repertoires was the finding of a later analysis.

Some clones are missing from TCRdb's copy, which holds only in-frame ones; the method was immunoSEQ multiplex PCR. Of 50,000 to 70,000 clones in the sample, 85% to 95% are singletons; the top ten hold roughly 6.3%. The CDR3 has 13 amino acids. The germline V gene has CDR1 SGHTA and CDR2 FQGTGA. V dropped 5 bases and J dropped 5 bases, with 10 bases sitting between them. This TCR came from a woman aged 18 to 35 in good health and CMV-seropositive. The material sequenced was PBMCs. The V call is TRBV7-3, the J call TRBJ2-1; TRBD1 is a possible D gene (5 bases). Written as DNA, the CDR3 is TGTGCCAGCAGCCCTTCCAGGGACAATGAGCAGTTCTTC. Translation: CASSPSRDNEQFF. The variable domain in full, completed from reference TRBV7-3 and TRBJ2-1, reads GAGVSQTPSNKVTEKGKYVELRCDPISGHTALYWYRQSLGQGPEFLIYFQGTGAADDSGLPNDRFFAVRPEGSVSTLKIQRTERGDSAVYLCASSPSRDNEQFFGPGTRLTVL.